This TCR beta chain came from a study of T-cell reconstitution after alpha-beta-depleted transplantation in children. Whole-study results and caveats: From newly produced T cells came most of the T-cell counts and diversity one year after transplant. Reported findings indicate that, about two months after transplant, alpha-beta T cells came from several hundred expanded clones, which were derived from non-depleted graft cells. The high TCRbeta diversity at day 60 in some patients came from surviving recipient T cells and thymic progenitors.

Preparation of the TCRbeta library used unique molecular identifiers. TCRdb analysed the PCR reads with MiXCR anew, one entry per CDR3 protein. The data show a few hundred thousand distinct CDR3 sequences, with about a quarter seen just once and 30% to 45% held by the top ten. On this clonotype: The antigen is undetermined.

The source was PBMCs, collected before TCRalphabeta/CD19-depleted stem cell transplant. The sequence was collected from a boy less than two years old with Wiskott-Aldrich syndrome, due to receive a stem cell transplant.

CDR3 in DNA: TGTGCCTGGAGTGTAGAGGCTCTAGCGTCAGAGACCCAGTACTTC. It is translated as CAWSVEALASETQYF. This chain links TRBV30 with TRBJ2-5; the D gene is possibly TRBD2 (6 bases). Germline-derived CDR1 and CDR2 are GTSNPN and SVGIG (reference sequence). V was trimmed by 0 bases and J by 4 bases, leaving 15 bases between them. The CDR3 spans 15 residues.